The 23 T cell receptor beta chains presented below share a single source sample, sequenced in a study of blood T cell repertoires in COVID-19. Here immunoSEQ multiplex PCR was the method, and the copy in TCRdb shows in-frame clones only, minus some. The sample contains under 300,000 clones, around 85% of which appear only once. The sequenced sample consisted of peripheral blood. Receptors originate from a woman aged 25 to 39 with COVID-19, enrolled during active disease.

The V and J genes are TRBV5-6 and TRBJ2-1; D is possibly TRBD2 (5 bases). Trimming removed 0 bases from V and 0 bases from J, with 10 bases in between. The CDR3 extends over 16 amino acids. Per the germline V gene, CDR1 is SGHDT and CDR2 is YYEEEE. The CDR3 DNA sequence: TGTGCCAGCAGCTTGGAGGGTACTAGCTCCTACAATGAGCAGTTCTTC. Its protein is CASSLEGTSSYNEQFF. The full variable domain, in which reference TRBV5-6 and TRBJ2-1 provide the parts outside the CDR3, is DAGVTQSPTHLIKTRGQQVTLRCSPKSGHDTVSWYQQALGQGPQFIFQYYEEEERQRGNFPDRFSGHQFPNYSSELNVNALLLGDSALYLCASSLEGTSSYNEQFFGPGTRLTVL.

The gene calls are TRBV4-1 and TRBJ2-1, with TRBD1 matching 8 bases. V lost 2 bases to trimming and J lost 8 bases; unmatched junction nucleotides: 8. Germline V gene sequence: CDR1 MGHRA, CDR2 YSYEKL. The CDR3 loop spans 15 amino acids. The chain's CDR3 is CASSQPRTGLDEQFF. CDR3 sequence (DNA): TGCGCCAGCAGCCAACCTCGGACAGGGCTCGATGAGCAGTTCTTC.

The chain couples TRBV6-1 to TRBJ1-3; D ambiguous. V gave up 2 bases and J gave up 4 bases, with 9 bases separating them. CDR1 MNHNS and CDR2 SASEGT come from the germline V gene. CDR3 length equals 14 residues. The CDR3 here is CASSETVGGNTIYF. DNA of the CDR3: TGTGCCAGCAGTGAAACGGTCGGGGGAAACACCATATATTTT.

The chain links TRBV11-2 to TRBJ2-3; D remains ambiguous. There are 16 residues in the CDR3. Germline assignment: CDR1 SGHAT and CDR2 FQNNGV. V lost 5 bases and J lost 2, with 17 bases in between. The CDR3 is CASSTRPRGYTDTQYF. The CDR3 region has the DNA TGTGCCAGCAGCACCCGCCCGAGAGGCTACACAGATACGCAGTATTTT.

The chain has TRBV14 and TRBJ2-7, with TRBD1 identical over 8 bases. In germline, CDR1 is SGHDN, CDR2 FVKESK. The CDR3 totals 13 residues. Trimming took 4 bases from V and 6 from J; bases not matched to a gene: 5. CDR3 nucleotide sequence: TGTGCCAGCAGCCCCGGGACAGGAGTCGAGCAGTACTTC. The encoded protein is CASSPGTGVEQYF.

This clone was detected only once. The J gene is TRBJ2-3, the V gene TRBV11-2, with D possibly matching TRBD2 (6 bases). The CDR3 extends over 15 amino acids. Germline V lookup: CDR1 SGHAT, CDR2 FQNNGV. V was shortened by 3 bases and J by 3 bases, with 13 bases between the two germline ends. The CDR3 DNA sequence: TGTGCCAGCAGCTTTGCGGGGCTGAAGACAGATACGCAGTATTTT. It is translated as CASSFAGLKTDTQYF. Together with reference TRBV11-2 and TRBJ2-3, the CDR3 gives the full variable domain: EAGVAQSPRYKIIEKRQSVAFWCNPISGHATLYWYQQILGQGPKLLIQFQNNGVVDDSQLPKDRFSAERLKGVDSTLKIQPAKLEDSAVYLCASSFAGLKTDTQYFGPGTRLTVL.

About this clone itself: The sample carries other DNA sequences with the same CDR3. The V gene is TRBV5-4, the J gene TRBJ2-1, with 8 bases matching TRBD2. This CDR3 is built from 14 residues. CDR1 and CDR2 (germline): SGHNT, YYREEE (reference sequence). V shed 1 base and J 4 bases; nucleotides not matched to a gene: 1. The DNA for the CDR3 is TGTGCCAGCAGCTTGACGGGGGGGTACAATGAGCAGTTCTTC. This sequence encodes CASSLTGGYNEQFF.

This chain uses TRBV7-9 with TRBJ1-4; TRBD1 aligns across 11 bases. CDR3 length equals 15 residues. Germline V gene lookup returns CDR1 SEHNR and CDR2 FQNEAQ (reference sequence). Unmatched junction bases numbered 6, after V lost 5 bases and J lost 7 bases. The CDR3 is CASSGPGTGGEKLFF. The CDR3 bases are TGTGCCAGCAGCGGGCCCGGGACAGGGGGTGAAAAACTGTTTTTT.

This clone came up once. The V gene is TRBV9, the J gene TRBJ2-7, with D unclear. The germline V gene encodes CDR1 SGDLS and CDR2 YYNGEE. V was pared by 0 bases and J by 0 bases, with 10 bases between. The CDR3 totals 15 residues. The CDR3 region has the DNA TGTGCCAGCAGCGTAGGCGAGATGGTCTCCTACGAGCAGTACTTC. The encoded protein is CASSVGEMVSYEQYF.

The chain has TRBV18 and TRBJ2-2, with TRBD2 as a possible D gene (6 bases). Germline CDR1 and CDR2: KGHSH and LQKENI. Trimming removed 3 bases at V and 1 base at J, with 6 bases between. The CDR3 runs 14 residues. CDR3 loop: CASSPGGNTGELFF. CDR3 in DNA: TGTGCCAGCTCACCCGGGGGGAACACCGGGGAGCTGTTTTTT.

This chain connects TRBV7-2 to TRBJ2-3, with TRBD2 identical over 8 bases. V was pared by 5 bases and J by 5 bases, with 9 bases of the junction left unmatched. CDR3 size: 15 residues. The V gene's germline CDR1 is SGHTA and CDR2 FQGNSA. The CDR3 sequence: CASSHGGTRGDTQYF. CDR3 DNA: TGTGCCAGCAGCCACGGGGGGACTAGGGGAGATACGCAGTATTTT.

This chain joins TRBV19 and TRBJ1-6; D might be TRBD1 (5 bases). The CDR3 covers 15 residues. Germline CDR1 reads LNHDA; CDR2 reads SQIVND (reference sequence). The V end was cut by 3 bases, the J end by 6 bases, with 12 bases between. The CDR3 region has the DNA TGTGCCAGTAGTATCGGGGCGGAGGGTAATTCACCCCTCCACTTT. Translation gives CASSIGAEGNSPLHF. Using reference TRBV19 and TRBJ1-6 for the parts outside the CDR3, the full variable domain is DGGITQSPKYLFRKEGQNVTLSCEQNLNHDAMYWYRQDPGQGLRLIYYSQIVNDFQKGDIAEGYSVSREKKESFPLTVTSAQKNPTAFYLCASSIGAEGNSPLHFGNGTRLTVT.

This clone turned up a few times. The chain's CDR3 is CASSTGGDTEAFF. DNA for the CDR3: TGTGCCAGCAGCACAGGGGGAGACACTGAAGCTTTCTTT. The V and J genes are TRBV27 and TRBJ1-1; 8 nucleotides agree with TRBD1. Germline values: CDR1 MNHEY, CDR2 SMNVEV (reference sequence). The CDR3 has 13 residues. Germline trimming cut 6 bases from V and 3 bases from J; bases unmatched to any gene: 3.

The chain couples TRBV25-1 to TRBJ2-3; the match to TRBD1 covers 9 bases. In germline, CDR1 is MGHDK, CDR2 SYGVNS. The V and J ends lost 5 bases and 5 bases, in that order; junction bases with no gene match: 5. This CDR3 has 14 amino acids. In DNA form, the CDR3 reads TGTGCCAGCAGTCGGACAGGGGATATAGATACGCAGTATTTT. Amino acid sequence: CASSRTGDIDTQYF.

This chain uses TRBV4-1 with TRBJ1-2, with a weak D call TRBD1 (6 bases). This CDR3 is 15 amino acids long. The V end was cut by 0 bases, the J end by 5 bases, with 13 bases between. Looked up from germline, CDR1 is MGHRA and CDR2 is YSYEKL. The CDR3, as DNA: TGCGCCAGCAGCCAAGAATACAGGGAGCAGTATGGCTACACCTTC. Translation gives CASSQEYREQYGYTF.

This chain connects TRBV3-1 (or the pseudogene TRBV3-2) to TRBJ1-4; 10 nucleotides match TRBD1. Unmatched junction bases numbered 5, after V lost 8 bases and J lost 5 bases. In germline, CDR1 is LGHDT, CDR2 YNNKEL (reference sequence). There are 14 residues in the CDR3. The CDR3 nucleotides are TGTGCCAGCTCGGGGGGACAGGGGAATGAAAAACTGTTTTTT. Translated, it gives CASSGGQGNEKLFF.

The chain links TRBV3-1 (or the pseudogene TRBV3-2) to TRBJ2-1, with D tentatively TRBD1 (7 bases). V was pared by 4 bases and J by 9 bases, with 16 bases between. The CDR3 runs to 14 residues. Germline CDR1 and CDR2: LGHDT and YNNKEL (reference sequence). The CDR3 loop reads CASSLQGGRGEQFF. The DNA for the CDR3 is TGTGCCAGCAGCCTCCAGGGGGGCCGGGGTGAGCAGTTCTTC.

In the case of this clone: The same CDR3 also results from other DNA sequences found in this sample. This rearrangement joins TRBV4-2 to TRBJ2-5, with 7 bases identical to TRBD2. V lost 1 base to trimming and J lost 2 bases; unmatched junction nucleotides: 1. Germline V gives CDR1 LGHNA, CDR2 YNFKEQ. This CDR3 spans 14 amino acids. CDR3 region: CASSQAGGQETQYF. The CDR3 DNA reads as TGTGCCAGCAGCCAAGCGGGGGGTCAAGAGACCCAGTACTTC.

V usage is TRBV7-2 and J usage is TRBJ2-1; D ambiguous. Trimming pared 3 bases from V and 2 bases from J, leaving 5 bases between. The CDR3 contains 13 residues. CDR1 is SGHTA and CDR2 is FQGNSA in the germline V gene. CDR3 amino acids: CASSFNTYNEQFF. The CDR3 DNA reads TGTGCCAGCAGCTTTAATACCTACAATGAGCAGTTCTTC.

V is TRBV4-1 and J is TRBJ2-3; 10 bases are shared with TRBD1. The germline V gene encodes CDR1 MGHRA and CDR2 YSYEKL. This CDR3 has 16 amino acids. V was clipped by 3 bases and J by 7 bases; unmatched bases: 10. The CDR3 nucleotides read TGCGCCAGCAGCCATCCCGGGACAGGGGTTTCTTATACGCAGTATTTT. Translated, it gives CASSHPGTGVSYTQYF.

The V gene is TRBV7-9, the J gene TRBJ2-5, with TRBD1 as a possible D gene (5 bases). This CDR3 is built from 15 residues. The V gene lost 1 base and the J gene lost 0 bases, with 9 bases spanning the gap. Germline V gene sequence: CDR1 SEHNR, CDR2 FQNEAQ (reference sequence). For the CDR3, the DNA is TGTGCCAGCAGCTTAGGAGACAGCTACCAAGAGACCCAGTACTTC. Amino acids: CASSLGDSYQETQYF.

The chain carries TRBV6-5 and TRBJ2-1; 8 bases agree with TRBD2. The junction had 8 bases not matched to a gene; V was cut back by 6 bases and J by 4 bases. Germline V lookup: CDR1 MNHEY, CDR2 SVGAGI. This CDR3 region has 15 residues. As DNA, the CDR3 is TGTGCCAGCAGCCGCCTGCGGGGGGAATACAATGAGCAGTTCTTC. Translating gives CASSRLRGEYNEQFF.

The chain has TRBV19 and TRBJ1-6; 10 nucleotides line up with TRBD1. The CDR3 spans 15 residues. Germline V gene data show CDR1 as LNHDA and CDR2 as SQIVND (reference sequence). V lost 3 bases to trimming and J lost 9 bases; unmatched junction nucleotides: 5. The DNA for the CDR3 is TGTGCCAGTAGTATCCTGGACAGGGGGAGTTCACCCCTCCACTTT. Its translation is CASSILDRGSSPLHF.